This is a list of T cell receptor beta chains from one sample in a study of blood T cell repertoires in COVID-19. The method was immunoSEQ multiplex PCR; TCRdb's version includes in-frame clones alone and lacks a portion of them. The table lists 310,000 or so clones, roughly nine tenths of them singletons. The source material was peripheral blood. The receptor source for this set is a woman between 25 and 40 years old with COVID-19, enrolled during active disease. Both conserved end residues are part of each CDR3. A D gene is named only where the DNA matches it firmly. Size tells how often a clone was seen (once, few, many) or the class of an expanded clone, and some rows leave it out.

d_gene,j_gene,abundance,v_gene,CDR3aa,CDR3nt
-,TRBJ2-7,-,TRBV29-1,CSVEGAGDYEQYF,TGCAGCGTTGAAGGAGCAGGGGACTACGAGCAGTACTTC
TRBD1,TRBJ1-2,-,TRBV24-1,CATSERQGYGYTF,TGTGCCACCAGTGAGCGACAGGGCTATGGCTACACCTTC
-,TRBJ1-3,-,TRBV19,CASAGTLGNTIYF,TGTGCCAGTGCCGGGACACTGGGAAACACCATATATTTT
-,TRBJ1-4,-,TRBV21-1,CAISKGMGGQGTNEKLFF,TGTGCCATCTCAAAGGGGATGGGGGGACAGGGGACTAATGAAAAACTGTTTTTT
-,TRBJ1-5,-,TRBV3-1/TRBV3-2,CASSQDRGHQPQHF,TGTGCCAGCAGCCAAGACAGGGGCCATCAGCCCCAGCATTTT
TRBD2,TRBJ2-1,-,TRBV9,CASSAGASGRFDEQFF,TGTGCCAGCAGCGCCGGAGCTAGCGGGAGGTTTGATGAGCAGTTCTTC
-,TRBJ2-3,-,TRBV5-1,CASSLTTGADTQYF,TGCGCCAGCAGCTTGACGACCGGAGCAGATACGCAGTATTTT
-,TRBJ2-3,-,TRBV6-1,CASSEWATDTQYF,TGTGCCAGCAGTGAATGGGCCACAGATACGCAGTATTTT
-,TRBJ1-1,-,TRBV29-1,CSVLEVNTEAFF,TGCAGCGTTCTCGAGGTAAACACTGAAGCTTTCTTT
-,TRBJ2-1,-,TRBV3-1/TRBV3-2,CASSHAGSSYNEQFF,TGTGCCAGCAGCCATGCGGGGAGCTCCTACAATGAGCAGTTCTTC
TRBD1,TRBJ2-7,few,TRBV6-5,CASSSTSGQTIYEQYF,TGTGCCAGCAGTTCGACATCGGGACAGACAATTTACGAGCAGTACTTC
TRBD2,TRBJ2-1,-,TRBV7-3,CASSYLAGERYEQFF,TGTGCCAGCAGCTATCTAGCGGGAGAACGGTATGAGCAGTTCTTC
-,TRBJ1-5,-,TRBV19,CASSNQGLNQPQHF,TGTGCCAGTAGTAACCAGGGGCTCAATCAGCCCCAGCATTTT
TRBD1,TRBJ1-1,few,TRBV28,CASGDMNRRGREGTEAFF,TGTGCCAGCGGCGACATGAACAGGAGGGGGCGTGAGGGCACTGAAGCTTTCTTT
TRBD1,TRBJ2-7,-,TRBV28,CASSGTGGVREQYF,TGTGCCAGCAGCGGGACAGGGGGCGTAAGGGAGCAGTACTTC
TRBD1,TRBJ1-2,once,TRBV5-4,CASSLDPGQELRGYTF,TGTGCCAGCAGCTTGGACCCGGGACAGGAATTGAGAGGCTACACCTTC
-,TRBJ1-2,-,TRBV29-1,CSVRSRDTYGYTF,TGCAGCGTTAGATCCCGGGACACATATGGCTACACCTTC
-,TRBJ1-5,-,TRBV6-2/TRBV6-3,CASSLDSGNQPQHF,TGTGCCAGCAGTCTCGACAGCGGCAATCAGCCCCAGCATTTT
-,TRBJ2-7,-,TRBV6-2/TRBV6-3,CASSYLDWHDEQYF,TGTGCCAGCAGTTACCTGGACTGGCACGACGAGCAGTACTTC
TRBD1,TRBJ1-1,once,TRBV12-3/TRBV12-4,CASSSKGAEAFF,TGTGCCAGCAGTTCAAAGGGGGCCGAAGCTTTCTTT
-,TRBJ1-4,-,TRBV19,CASRADSVREKLFF,TGTGCCAGTAGGGCAGACAGCGTAAGGGAAAAACTGTTTTTT
TRBD2,TRBJ2-3,-,TRBV11-2,CASSLVPLGTSESTDTQYF,TGTGCCAGCAGCTTAGTCCCCCTAGGGACTAGCGAAAGCACAGATACGCAGTATTTT
-,TRBJ1-6,-,TRBV5-1,CASSLDGGAGNSPLHF,TGCGCCAGCAGCTTGGATGGGGGCGCGGGTAATTCACCCCTCCACTTT
TRBD1,TRBJ1-1,-,TRBV9,CASSQRTGGTKAFF,TGTGCCAGCAGCCAGCGGACAGGGGGCACGAAAGCTTTCTTT
TRBD1,TRBJ1-6,-,TRBV5-1,CASSLGDRGVKSYNSPLHF,TGCGCCAGCAGCTTGGGGGACAGGGGAGTGAAGTCCTATAATTCACCCCTCCACTTT
TRBD1,TRBJ1-1,-,TRBV6-5,CASSHRGDTEAFF,TGTGCCAGCTCTCACAGGGGAGACACTGAAGCTTTCTTT
-,TRBJ1-5,-,TRBV19,CASSMRVDSNQPQHF,TGTGCCAGTAGTATGAGAGTCGATAGCAATCAGCCCCAGCATTTT
TRBD2,TRBJ2-7,-,TRBV9,CASSSGNSYEQYF,TGTGCCAGCAGTAGCGGGAACTCCTACGAGCAGTACTTC
-,TRBJ1-3,-,TRBV19,CASTDYSGNTIYF,TGTGCCAGTACCGACTATTCTGGAAACACCATATATTTT
TRBD1,TRBJ1-2,-,TRBV5-1,CASSLTGQGAWSYGYTF,TGCGCCAGCAGCTTGACGGGACAGGGGGCGTGGAGCTATGGCTACACCTTC
-,TRBJ2-3,once,TRBV28,CASSKSATSTDTQYF,TGTGCCAGCAGCAAAAGCGCCACTAGCACAGATACGCAGTATTTT
-,TRBJ1-2,-,TRBV30,CAWSVRRYTFGYTF,TGTGCCTGGAGTGTACGGCGGTACACCTTCGGCTACACCTTC
TRBD1,TRBJ2-6,-,TRBV28,CASSETGVISGANVLTF,TGTGCCAGCAGCGAGACAGGGGTGATCTCTGGGGCCAACGTCCTGACTTTC
-,TRBJ1-1,-,TRBV14,CASSHDLFTEAFF,TGTGCCAGCAGCCACGACTTGTTCACTGAAGCTTTCTTT
-,TRBJ2-2,-,TRBV2,CASRLSFRDTGELFF,TGTGCCAGCAGACTCTCATTCCGGGACACCGGGGAGCTGTTTTTT
-,TRBJ2-7,-,TRBV9,CASSPGGRYEQYF,TGTGCCAGCAGCCCTGGGGGGAGGTACGAGCAGTACTTC
-,TRBJ1-2,-,TRBV27,CASSSGTNYGYTF,TGTGCCAGCAGTTCGGGTACTAACTATGGCTACACCTTC
-,TRBJ2-2,-,TRBV12-5,CASASGQNTGELFF,TGTGCTAGTGCTTCGGGACAGAACACCGGGGAGCTGTTTTTT
TRBD1,TRBJ1-1,-,TRBV19,CASSMRTGATMNTEAFF,TGTGCCAGTAGTATGAGGACAGGGGCGACCATGAACACTGAAGCTTTCTTT
TRBD1,TRBJ2-7,-,TRBV19,CASSIVGTGDLYEQYF,TGTGCCAGTAGTATAGTCGGGACAGGAGACCTCTACGAGCAGTACTTC
TRBD1,TRBJ2-3,-,TRBV20-1,CSASIGTGENTQYF,TGCAGTGCTAGTATAGGGACAGGGGAAAATACGCAGTATTTT
TRBD1,TRBJ1-5,-,TRBV19,CASSRTGDNQPQHF,TGTGCCAGTAGTCGGACAGGGGATAATCAGCCCCAGCATTTT
-,TRBJ2-7,-,TRBV2,CASSDAGYEQYF,TGTGCCAGCAGTGACGCCGGCTACGAGCAGTACTTC
-,TRBJ1-2,-,TRBV6-5,CASSYAGGHGYTF,TGTGCCAGCAGTTACGCGGGGGGGCATGGCTACACCTTC
-,TRBJ2-3,-,TRBV6-6,CASSYAGFTDTQYF,TGTGCCAGCAGTTACGCAGGGTTCACAGATACGCAGTATTTT
TRBD2,TRBJ2-1,-,TRBV19,CASSMGAAGGYNEQFF,TGTGCCAGTAGTATGGGGGCAGCGGGAGGTTACAATGAGCAGTTCTTC
-,TRBJ2-5,-,TRBV9,CASSVDLAQETQYF,TGTGCCAGCAGCGTAGATCTAGCCCAGGAGACCCAGTACTTC
-,TRBJ2-7,-,TRBV5-1,CASSLVPPGIVYEQYF,TGCGCCAGCAGCTTAGTTCCGCCGGGGATTGTTTACGAGCAGTACTTC
TRBD1,TRBJ1-3,-,TRBV18,CASSPAGQASSGNTIYF,TGTGCCAGCTCACCGGCAGGACAGGCCAGCTCTGGAAACACCATATATTTT
-,TRBJ1-5,-,TRBV7-9,CASSLGSQPQHF,TGTGCCAGCAGCTTAGGTTCACAGCCCCAGCATTTT
-,TRBJ1-1,-,TRBV5-1,CASSWEMNTEAFF,TGCGCCAGCAGCTGGGAGATGAACACTGAAGCTTTCTTT
TRBD1,TRBJ1-2,-,TRBV28,CASLDRGSYGYTF,TGTGCCAGCCTGGACAGGGGGAGCTATGGCTACACCTTC
TRBD2,TRBJ2-2,-,TRBV19,CASRRGGNTGELFF,TGTGCCAGCCGACGGGGGGGGAACACCGGGGAGCTGTTTTTT
TRBD2,TRBJ2-2,-,TRBV19,CASSILAGGTGELFF,TGTGCCAGTAGTATACTAGCGGGAGGTACCGGGGAGCTGTTTTTT
TRBD1,TRBJ1-1,-,TRBV27,CASSWTGATEAFF,TGTGCCAGCAGTTGGACAGGGGCAACTGAAGCTTTCTTT
-,TRBJ2-6,-,TRBV7-6,CASSPSDTIGGANVLTF,TGTGCCAGCAGCCCTAGCGACACGATCGGTGGGGCCAACGTCCTGACTTTC
TRBD2,TRBJ2-7,once,TRBV12-5,CASGLNSGSDEQYF,TGTGCTAGTGGTCTAAATAGCGGGAGTGACGAGCAGTACTTC